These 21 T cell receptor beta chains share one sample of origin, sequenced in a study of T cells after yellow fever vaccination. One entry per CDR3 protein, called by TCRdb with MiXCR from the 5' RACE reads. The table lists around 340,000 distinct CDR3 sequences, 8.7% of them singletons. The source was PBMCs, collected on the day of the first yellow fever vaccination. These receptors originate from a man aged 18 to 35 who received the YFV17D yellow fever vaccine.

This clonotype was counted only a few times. The CDR3 DNA reads as TGTGCCACCAGTGATTTGTTGGTGGAAGGGCTGGCCAAAAACATTCAGTACTTC. This encodes CATSDLLVEGLAKNIQYF. The J gene is TRBJ2-4, the V gene TRBV24-1; D not resolved. CDR1 is KGHDR, CDR2 SFDVKD, per germline. CDR3 length equals 18 residues. The V gene lost 0 bases and the J gene lost 1 base, with 15 bases spanning the gap.

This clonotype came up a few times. CDR3 protein: CAISTGTSNTEAFF. The CDR3 DNA follows: TGTGCCATCAGTACCGGGACCTCGAACACTGAAGCTTTCTTT. The rearrangement links TRBV10-3 to TRBJ1-1; D is possibly TRBD1 (5 bases). This CDR3 region has 14 residues. Germline-derived CDR1 and CDR2 are ENHRY and SYGVKD. Trimming took 5 bases from V and 1 from J, leaving 11 bases between them.

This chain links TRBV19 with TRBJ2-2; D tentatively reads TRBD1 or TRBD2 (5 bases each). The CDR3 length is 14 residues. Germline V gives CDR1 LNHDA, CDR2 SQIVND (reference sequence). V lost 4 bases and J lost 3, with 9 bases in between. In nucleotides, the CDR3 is TGTGCCAGTAGTAGAGGGGAAGACACCGGGGAGCTGTTTTTT. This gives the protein CASSRGEDTGELFF.

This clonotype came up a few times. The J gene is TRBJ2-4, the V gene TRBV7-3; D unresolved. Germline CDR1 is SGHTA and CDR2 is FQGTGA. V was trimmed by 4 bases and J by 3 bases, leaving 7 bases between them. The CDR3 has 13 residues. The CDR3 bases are TGTGCCAGCAGCTCCGATGTCAAAAACATTCAGTACTTC. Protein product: CASSSDVKNIQYF.

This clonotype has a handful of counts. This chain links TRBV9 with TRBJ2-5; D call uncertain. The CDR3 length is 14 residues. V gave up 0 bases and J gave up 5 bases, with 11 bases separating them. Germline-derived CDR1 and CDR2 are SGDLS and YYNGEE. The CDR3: CASSVEFSSETQYF. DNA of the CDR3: TGTGCCAGCAGCGTAGAGTTTAGTTCGGAGACCCAGTACTTC.

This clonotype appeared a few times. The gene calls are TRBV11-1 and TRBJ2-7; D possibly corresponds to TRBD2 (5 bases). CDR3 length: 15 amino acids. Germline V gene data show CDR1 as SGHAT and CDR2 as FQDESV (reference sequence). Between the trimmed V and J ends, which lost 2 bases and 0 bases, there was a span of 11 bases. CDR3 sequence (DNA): TGTGCCAGCAGCTTACTTGGACTGAGCTCCTACGAGCAGTACTTC. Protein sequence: CASSLLGLSSYEQYF. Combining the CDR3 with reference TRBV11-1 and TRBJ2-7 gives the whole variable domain EAEVAQSPRYKITEKSQAVAFWCDPISGHATLYWYRQILGQGPELLVQFQDESVVDDSQLPKDRFSAERLKGVDSTLKIQPAELGDSAMYLCASSLLGLSSYEQYFGPGTRLTVT.

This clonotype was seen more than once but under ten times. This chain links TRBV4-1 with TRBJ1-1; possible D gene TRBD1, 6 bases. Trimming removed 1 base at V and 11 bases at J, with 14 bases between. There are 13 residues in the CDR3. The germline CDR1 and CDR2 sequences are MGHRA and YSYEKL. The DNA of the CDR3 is TGCGCCAGCAGCCAAGGTGGGGGCGTTTGGGCTTTCTTT. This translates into CASSQGGGVWAFF.

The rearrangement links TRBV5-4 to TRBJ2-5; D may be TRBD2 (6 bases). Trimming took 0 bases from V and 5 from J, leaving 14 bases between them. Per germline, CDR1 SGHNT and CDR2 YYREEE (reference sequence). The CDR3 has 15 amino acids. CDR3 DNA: TGTGCCAGCAGCTTGGCGATGAGCCGGGAGGAGACCCAGTACTTC. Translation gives CASSLAMSREETQYF.

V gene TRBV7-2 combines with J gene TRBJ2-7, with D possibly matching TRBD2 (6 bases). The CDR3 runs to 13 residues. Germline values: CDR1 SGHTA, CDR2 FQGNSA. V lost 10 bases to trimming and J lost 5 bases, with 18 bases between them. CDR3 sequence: CATLAVPRNEQYV. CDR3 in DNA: TGTGCCACCTTAGCGGTGCCCCGGAACGAGCAGTACGTC.

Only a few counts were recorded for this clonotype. In DNA, the CDR3 is TGTGCCAGCAATTCGAGACTAGCGGCCGTAACCTACGAGCAGTACGTC. Amino acids: CASNSRLAAVTYEQYV. The chain links TRBV6-2 or TRBV6-3 to TRBJ2-7; 9 bases map to TRBD2. The CDR3 runs to 16 residues. The V and J ends lost 7 bases and 2 bases, in that order; junction bases with no gene match: 12. Germline CDR1 reads MNHEY; CDR2 reads SVGEGT.

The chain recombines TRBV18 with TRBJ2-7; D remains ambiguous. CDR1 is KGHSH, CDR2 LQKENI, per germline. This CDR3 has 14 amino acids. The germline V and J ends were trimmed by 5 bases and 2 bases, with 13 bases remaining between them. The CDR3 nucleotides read TGTGCCAGCTCATCTCTGGGTAACCCCTACGAGCAGTACGTC. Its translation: CASSSLGNPYEQYV.

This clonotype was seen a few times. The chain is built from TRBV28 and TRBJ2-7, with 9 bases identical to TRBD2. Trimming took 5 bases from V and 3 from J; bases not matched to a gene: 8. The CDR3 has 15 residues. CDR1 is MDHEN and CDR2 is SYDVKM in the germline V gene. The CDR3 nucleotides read TGTGCCAGCAGTCCCCCAGGGACTAGCTTCTACGAGCAGTACGTC. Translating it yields CASSPPGTSFYEQYV.

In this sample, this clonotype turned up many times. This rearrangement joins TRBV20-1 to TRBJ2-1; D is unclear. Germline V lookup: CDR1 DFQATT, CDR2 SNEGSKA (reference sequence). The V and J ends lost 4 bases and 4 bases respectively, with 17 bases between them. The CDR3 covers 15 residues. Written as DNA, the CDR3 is TGCAGTGCTACCGAGGACCCCCAAAGATACAATGAGCAGTTCTTC. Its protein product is CSATEDPQRYNEQFF.

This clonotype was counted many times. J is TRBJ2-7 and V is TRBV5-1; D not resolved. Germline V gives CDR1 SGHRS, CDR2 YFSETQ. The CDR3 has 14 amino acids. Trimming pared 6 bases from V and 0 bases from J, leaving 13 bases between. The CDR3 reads CASKLLLSSYEQYV. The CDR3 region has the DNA TGCGCCAGCAAGCTCCTCCTAAGCTCCTACGAGCAGTACGTC.

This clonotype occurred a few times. The CDR3 DNA sequence: TGTGCCAGCAGCCCGGGACAGCTCTCTGGAAACACCATATATTTT. It codes for CASSPGQLSGNTIYF. This chain connects TRBV7-9 to TRBJ1-3; 7 bases are shared with TRBD1. Germline CDR1 reads SEHNR; CDR2 reads FQNEAQ (reference sequence). The CDR3 has 15 residues. The V and J ends lost 5 bases and 0 bases, in that order; junction bases with no gene match: 4.

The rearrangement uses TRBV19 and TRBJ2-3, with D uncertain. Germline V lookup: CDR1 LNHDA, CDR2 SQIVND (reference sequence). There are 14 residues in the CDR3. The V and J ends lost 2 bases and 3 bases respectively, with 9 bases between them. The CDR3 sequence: CASSINSVTDTQYF. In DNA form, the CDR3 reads TGTGCCAGTAGTATAAATTCAGTGACAGATACGCAGTATTTT.

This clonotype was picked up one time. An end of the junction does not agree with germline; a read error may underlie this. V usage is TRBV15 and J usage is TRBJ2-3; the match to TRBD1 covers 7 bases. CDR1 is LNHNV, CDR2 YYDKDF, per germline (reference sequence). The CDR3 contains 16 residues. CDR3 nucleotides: TGTGCCTCCAGCAGGGGGTTAGGACAGCTGGCAGATACGCAGTATTTT. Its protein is CASSRGLGQLADTQYF.

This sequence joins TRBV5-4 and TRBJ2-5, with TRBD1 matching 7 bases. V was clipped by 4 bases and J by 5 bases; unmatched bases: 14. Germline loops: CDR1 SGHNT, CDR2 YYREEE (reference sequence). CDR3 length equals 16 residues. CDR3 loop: CASSPWTGNPGETQYF. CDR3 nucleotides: TGTGCCAGCAGCCCCTGGACAGGAAACCCGGGGGAGACCCAGTACTTC.

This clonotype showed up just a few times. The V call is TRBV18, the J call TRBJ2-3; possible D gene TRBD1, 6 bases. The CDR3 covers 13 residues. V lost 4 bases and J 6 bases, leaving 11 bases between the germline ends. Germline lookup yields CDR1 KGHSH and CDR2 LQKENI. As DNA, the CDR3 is TGTGCCAGCTCACGACTGGACAGCGATACGCAGTATTTT. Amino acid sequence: CASSRLDSDTQYF.

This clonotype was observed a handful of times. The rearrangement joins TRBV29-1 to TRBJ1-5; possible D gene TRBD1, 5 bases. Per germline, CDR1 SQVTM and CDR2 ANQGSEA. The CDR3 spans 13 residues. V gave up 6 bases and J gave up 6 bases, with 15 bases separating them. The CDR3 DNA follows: TGCAGCGTCAGAAGCAGGGTGGGTCAGCCCCAGCATTTT. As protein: CSVRSRVGQPQHF.

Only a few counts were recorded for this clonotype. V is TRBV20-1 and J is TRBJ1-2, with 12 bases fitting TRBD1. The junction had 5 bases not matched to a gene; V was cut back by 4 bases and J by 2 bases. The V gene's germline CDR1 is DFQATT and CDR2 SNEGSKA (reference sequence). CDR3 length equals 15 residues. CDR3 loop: CSAIPGQGANYGYTF. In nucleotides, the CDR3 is TGCAGTGCTATACCGGGACAGGGGGCGAACTATGGCTACACCTTC.